Sequencing of this TCR beta chain was carried out in a study of blood T cell repertoires in COVID-19. Study-wide background: From T cells, B-cell-depleted T cells, or PBMCs came the material, which was cDNA or gDNA.

The CDR3 length is 17 residues. Trimming removed 0 bases from V and 0 bases from J; junction bases left unmatched: 6. Germline CDR1 reads SGHRS; CDR2 reads YFSETQ. Authors' processing steps: Amplification of reference gene primers provided the estimated nucleated cell counts. TCRdb keeps only in-frame clones here, not all; method: immunoSEQ multiplex PCR. Clone size and the V and J calls come from that table; the DNA yielded D and trimming. The top ten clones hold 6.5% to 9% of a sample with 200,000 to 250,000 clones, roughly 83% of them seen once. The chain uses TRBV5-1 and TRBJ2-3, with 8 positions matching TRBD2. The sample consisted of peripheral blood. The receptor was derived from a woman aged 45-60 years with acute or convalescent COVID-19. The CDR3 DNA follows: TGCGCCAGCAGCTTGGGAATAGCGGGGTCTAGCACAGATACGCAGTATTTT. It specifies CASSLGIAGSSTDTQYF.